This TCR beta chain was documented in a study of CD8+CD57+ T cells in acquired aplastic anemia. As for the study in general: For CD4+ cells, healthy donors had an average of roughly 11 million reads.

The CDR3 runs to 14 residues. V shed 3 bases and J shed 5 bases, with 8 bases lying between them. The germline V gene has CDR1 SGHAT and CDR2 FQNNGV. This clonotype was observed at least ten times. The template used for profiling TCR beta VDJ and CDR3 was genomic DNA. TCRdb itself ran the reads through MiXCR, one entry per CDR3 protein. The sample lists about 160,000 distinct CDR3 sequences, roughly 48% occurring once. This TCR was sampled from a human donor in good health. The genes are TRBV11-2 and TRBJ1-6, with TRBD1 as a possible D gene (5 bases). Sequenced material: sorted CD4+, CD8+, or CD8+CD57+ T cells (not recorded which) from PBMCs. CDR3 in amino acids: CASSLTDNNSPLHF. The CDR3 nucleotides read TGTGCCAGCAGCTTGACAGATAATAATTCACCCCTCCACTTT.